This TCR beta chain is from a study of blood T cell repertoires in COVID-19. Looking at the study overall: Spain, Italy and the United States supplied samples that represented acute and convalescent COVID-19. From T cells, B-cell-depleted T cells, or PBMCs came the material, which was cDNA or gDNA.

Source study methods: The assay estimated nucleated cells by amplifying reference gene primers. Assay: immunoSEQ multiplex PCR; the TCRdb copy retains only in-frame clones and omits some. The DNA was the basis for D and trimming; V, J and clone size are from that table. The sample shows about 190,000 clones, around four fifths of them seen only once. V lost 6 bases, J lost 5 bases, and 9 bases stayed unmatched. This CDR3 region has 15 residues. Germline V CDR1 and CDR2: SGHDT, YYEEEE. The material sequenced was peripheral blood. The sequence came from a woman in her twenties or thirties with acute or convalescent COVID-19. The chain has TRBV5-6 and TRBJ1-3, with TRBD1 matching over 9 bases. For the CDR3, the DNA is TGTGCCAGCACCTTATGGGACAGGGAGAGAAACACCATATATTTT. The encoded protein is CASTLWDRERNTIYF.